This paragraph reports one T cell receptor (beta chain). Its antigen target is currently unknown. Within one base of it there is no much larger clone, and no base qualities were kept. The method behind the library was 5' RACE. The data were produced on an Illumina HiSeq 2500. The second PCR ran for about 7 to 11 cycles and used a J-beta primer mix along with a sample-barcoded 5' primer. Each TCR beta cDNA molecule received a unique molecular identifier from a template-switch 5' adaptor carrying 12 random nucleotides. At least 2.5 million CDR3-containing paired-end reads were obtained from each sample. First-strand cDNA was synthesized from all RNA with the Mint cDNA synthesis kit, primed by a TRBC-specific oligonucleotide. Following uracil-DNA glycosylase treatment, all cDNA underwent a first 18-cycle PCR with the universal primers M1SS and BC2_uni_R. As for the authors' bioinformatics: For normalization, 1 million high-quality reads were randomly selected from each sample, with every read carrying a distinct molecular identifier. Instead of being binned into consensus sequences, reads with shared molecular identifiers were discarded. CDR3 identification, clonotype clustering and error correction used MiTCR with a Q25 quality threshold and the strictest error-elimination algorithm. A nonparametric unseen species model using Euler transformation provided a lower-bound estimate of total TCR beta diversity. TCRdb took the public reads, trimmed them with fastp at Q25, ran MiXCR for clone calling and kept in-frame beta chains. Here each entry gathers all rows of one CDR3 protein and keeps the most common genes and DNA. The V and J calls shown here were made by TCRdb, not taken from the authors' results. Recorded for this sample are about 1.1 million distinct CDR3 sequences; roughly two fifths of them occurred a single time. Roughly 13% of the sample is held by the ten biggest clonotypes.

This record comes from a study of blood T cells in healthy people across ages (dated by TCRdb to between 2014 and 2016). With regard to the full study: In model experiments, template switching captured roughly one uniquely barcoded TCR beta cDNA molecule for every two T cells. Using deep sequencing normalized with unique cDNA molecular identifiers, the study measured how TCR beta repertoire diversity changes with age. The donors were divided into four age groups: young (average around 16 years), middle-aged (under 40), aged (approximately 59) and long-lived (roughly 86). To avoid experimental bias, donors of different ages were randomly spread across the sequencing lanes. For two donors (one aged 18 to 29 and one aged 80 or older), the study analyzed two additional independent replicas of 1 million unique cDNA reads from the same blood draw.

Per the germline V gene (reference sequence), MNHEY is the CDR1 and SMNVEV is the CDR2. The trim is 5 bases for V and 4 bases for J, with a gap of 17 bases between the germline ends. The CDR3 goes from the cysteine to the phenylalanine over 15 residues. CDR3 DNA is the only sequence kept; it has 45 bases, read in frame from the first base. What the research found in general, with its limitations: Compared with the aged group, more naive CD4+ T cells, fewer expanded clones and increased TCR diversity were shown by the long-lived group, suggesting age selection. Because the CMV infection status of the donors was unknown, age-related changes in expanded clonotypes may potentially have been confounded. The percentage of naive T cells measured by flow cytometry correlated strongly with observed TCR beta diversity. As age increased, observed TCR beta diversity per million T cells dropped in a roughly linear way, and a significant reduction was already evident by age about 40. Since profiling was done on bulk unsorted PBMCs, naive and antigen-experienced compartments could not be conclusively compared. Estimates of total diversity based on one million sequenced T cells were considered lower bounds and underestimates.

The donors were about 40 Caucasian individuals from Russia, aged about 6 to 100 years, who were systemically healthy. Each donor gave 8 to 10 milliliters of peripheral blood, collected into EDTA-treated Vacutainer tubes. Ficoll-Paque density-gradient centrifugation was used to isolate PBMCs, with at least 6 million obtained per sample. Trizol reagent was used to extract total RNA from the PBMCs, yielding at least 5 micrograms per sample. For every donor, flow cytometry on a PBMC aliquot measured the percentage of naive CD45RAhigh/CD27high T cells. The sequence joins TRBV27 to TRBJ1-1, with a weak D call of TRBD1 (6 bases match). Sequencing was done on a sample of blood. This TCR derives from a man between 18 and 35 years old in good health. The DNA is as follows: TGTGCCAGCAGTCTATACATAGGGGGAACCACTGAAGCTTTCTTT. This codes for CASSLYIGGTTEAFF.